The T cell receptor (beta chain) described here comes from a study of blood T cell repertoires in COVID-19. Overall study context: Researchers got acute and convalescent COVID-19 samples from the United States, Italy and Spain. Sources were T cells, B-cell-depleted T cells, or PBMCs; the material itself was cDNA or gDNA.

V was clipped by 6 bases and J by 1 base, with 13 bases between them. This CDR3 is built from 15 residues. In germline, CDR1 is MNHEY, CDR2 SMNVEV (reference sequence). In the original analysis: From reference gene primer amplification, estimates of nucleated cell counts were derived. TCRdb's table, derived via immunoSEQ multiplex PCR, lists solely in-frame clones and lacks some. That table furnishes V, J and clone size, whereas the DNA furnished D and trimming. The table has 150,000 to 200,000 clones, around 78% seen once. A remark on this clone: The same CDR3 is also encoded by other DNA sequences in this sample.

Input material: peripheral blood. The receptor was derived from a woman aged 80 or over with active or convalescent COVID-19. The gene calls are TRBV27 and TRBJ1-3, with D perhaps TRBD1 (5 bases). CDR3 amino acids: CASSLSGLSGNTIYF. DNA for the CDR3: TGTGCCAGCAGCCTGTCGGGACTTTCTGGAAACACCATATATTTT.